What follows describes a single T cell receptor beta chain. CDR1 and CDR2 from the germline V gene are SEHNR and FQNEAQ (reference sequence). V was clipped by 5 bases and J by 3 bases; unmatched bases: 1. There are 13 residues in the CDR3. The data belong to a study of T cell changes during pregnancy in multiple sclerosis. TCRdb's table, derived via immunoSEQ multiplex PCR, lists solely in-frame clones and lacks some. Among over 60,000 clones listed, over 95% were seen once. Sequences were derived from CD8+ T cells from peripheral blood mononuclear cells, sampled after pregnancy. The sequence came from a female donor with multiple sclerosis, enrolled in a pregnancy study. The chain joins TRBV7-9 to TRBJ2-7; 10 bases match TRBD2. This CDR3 is CASSGTSDYEQYF. DNA of the CDR3: TGTGCCAGCAGCGGGACTAGCGACTACGAGCAGTACTTC.